This T cell receptor (beta chain) was captured in a study of T cell responses to AZD1222 COVID-19 vaccine. Only in-frame clones appear in the TCRdb table, and some are missing; sequencing was by immunoSEQ multiplex PCR. The sample yields some 150,000 clones, approximately 90% seen once. CDR3 length equals 14 residues. The germline V gene encodes CDR1 SGHTA and CDR2 FQGNSA. Trimming took 2 bases from V and 0 from J, leaving 8 bases between them. Here the sequenced sample was peripheral blood, taken on day 0 of AZD1222 vaccination. This receptor was identified in an adult in good health. V usage is TRBV7-2 and J usage is TRBJ2-7; D gene ambiguous. CDR3 loop: CASSLLGASYEQYF. The CDR3 DNA reads TGTGCCAGCAGCTTACTGGGCGCCTCCTACGAGCAGTACTTC.